A selection of T cell receptor beta chains follows, all from one sample in a study of identical twins. From the 5' RACE reads, TCRdb called clonotypes with MiXCR, one entry per CDR3 protein. The sample consists of approximately 490,000 distinct CDR3 sequences, around 20% of them appearing once. These same records also appear under a second study, on yellow fever vaccine responses in identical twins.

Sample: CD4+ T cells sorted from blood. These TCRs come from a woman aged 18-29 years in good health. Each CDR3 is given with its conserved first and last residue. A D gene is named only where the DNA matches it firmly. Clone sizes are given selectively: once, few, many, or a class where the clone is expanded.

v_call: TRBV10-3
cdr3_length: 13
clone_size: -
d_call: -
j_call: TRBJ2-5
cdr3_nt: TGTGCCATCAACCGACAGGCCCAAGAGACCCAGTACTTC
cdr3_aa: CAINRQAQETQYF

v_call: TRBV19
cdr3_length: 16
clone_size: -
d_call: TRBD2
j_call: TRBJ2-3
cdr3_nt: TGTGCCAGTAGTTCTAGCGGGGGCCTCGCCCCAGATACGCAGTATTTT
cdr3_aa: CASSSSGGLAPDTQYF

v_call: TRBV7-2
cdr3_length: 14
clone_size: -
d_call: TRBD2
j_call: TRBJ2-1
cdr3_nt: TGTGCCAGCAGCATTAGCGGGCTTTACAATGAGCAGTTCTTC
cdr3_aa: CASSISGLYNEQFF

v_call: TRBV24-1
cdr3_length: 18
clone_size: -
d_call: -
j_call: TRBJ2-1
cdr3_nt: TGTGCCAGCCAATTACTAAAAGGGGAAACCCGTTACTACAATGAGCAGTTCTTC
cdr3_aa: CASQLLKGETRYYNEQFF

v_call: TRBV2
cdr3_length: 14
clone_size: few
d_call: TRBD1
j_call: TRBJ1-1
cdr3_nt: TGTGCCAGCTGGGACAGTCGGGGCAACACTGAAGCTTTCTTT
cdr3_aa: CASWDSRGNTEAFF

v_call: TRBV20-1
cdr3_length: 15
clone_size: few
d_call: -
j_call: TRBJ2-3
cdr3_nt: TGCAGTGCTAGAGATGGGGGACCGGGAGTAGGTACGCAGTATTTT
cdr3_aa: CSARDGGPGVGTQYF

v_call: TRBV6-1
cdr3_length: 14
clone_size: -
d_call: -
j_call: TRBJ2-7
cdr3_nt: TGTGCCAGCAAGCCGACAGATACATCCTACGAGCAGTACTTC
cdr3_aa: CASKPTDTSYEQYF

v_call: TRBV5-1
cdr3_length: 14
clone_size: few
d_call: -
j_call: TRBJ2-2
cdr3_nt: TGCGCCAGCAGCGGTGACGGGAACACCGGGGAGCTGTTTTTT
cdr3_aa: CASSGDGNTGELFF

v_call: TRBV11-2
cdr3_length: 16
clone_size: -
d_call: -
j_call: TRBJ2-3
cdr3_nt: TGTGCCAGCAGCTTAGTCACCGGGGGGCCCGGAGATACGCAGTATTTT
cdr3_aa: CASSLVTGGPGDTQYF

v_call: TRBV18
cdr3_length: 12
clone_size: -
d_call: -
j_call: TRBJ1-1
cdr3_nt: TGTGCCAGCTCAGGGGGGAGGACTGAAGCTTTCTTT
cdr3_aa: CASSGGRTEAFF

v_call: TRBV12-3/TRBV12-4
cdr3_length: 17
clone_size: -
d_call: -
j_call: TRBJ2-7
cdr3_nt: TGTGCCAGCAGTTTGGGTGCGACGGGTAGCGGCTCCTACGAGCAGTACTTC
cdr3_aa: CASSLGATGSGSYEQYF

v_call: TRBV6-1
cdr3_length: 14
clone_size: few
d_call: -
j_call: TRBJ1-4
cdr3_nt: TGTGCCAGCAGGCCCCTGGAGGATCATGAAAAACTGTTTTTT
cdr3_aa: CASRPLEDHEKLFF

v_call: TRBV25-1
cdr3_length: 12
clone_size: few
d_call: -
j_call: TRBJ2-1
cdr3_nt: TGTGCCAGCAGTGGCCCCGTTGGAATGCAGTTCTTC
cdr3_aa: CASSGPVGMQFF

v_call: TRBV7-2
cdr3_length: 14
clone_size: -
d_call: -
j_call: TRBJ2-5
cdr3_nt: TGTGCCAGCAGCTTGACAGACCTGCAAGAGACCCAGTACTTC
cdr3_aa: CASSLTDLQETQYF

v_call: TRBV4-1
cdr3_length: 17
clone_size: -
d_call: TRBD2
j_call: TRBJ2-3
cdr3_nt: TGCGCCAGCAGCCCCCAAGCGGGGGGCCTTAGCACAGATACGCAGTATTTT
cdr3_aa: CASSPQAGGLSTDTQYF

v_call: TRBV24-1
cdr3_length: 16
clone_size: few
d_call: TRBD2
j_call: TRBJ2-3
cdr3_nt: TGTGCCACCAGTGATTTGGGGAGCGGGGGGGCAAATACGCAGTATTTT
cdr3_aa: CATSDLGSGGANTQYF

v_call: TRBV29-1
cdr3_length: 14
clone_size: few
d_call: TRBD2
j_call: TRBJ2-3
cdr3_nt: TGCAGCGTTGAAATAGGCGGGAGGGCGAATACGCAGTATTTT
cdr3_aa: CSVEIGGRANTQYF

v_call: TRBV24-1
cdr3_length: 15
clone_size: -
d_call: -
j_call: TRBJ2-2
cdr3_nt: TGTGCCACCAGTGACCACCGAACGAACACCGGGGAGCTGTTTTTT
cdr3_aa: CATSDHRTNTGELFF

v_call: TRBV7-2
cdr3_length: 16
clone_size: few
d_call: TRBD1
j_call: TRBJ2-3
cdr3_nt: TGTGCCAGCAGCCTGGGACAGGGGTCACGCACAGATACGCAGTATTTT
cdr3_aa: CASSLGQGSRTDTQYF

v_call: TRBV9
cdr3_length: 15
clone_size: -
d_call: -
j_call: TRBJ2-2
cdr3_nt: TGTGCCAGCAGCGTAGTGGGGGCCACCACCGGGGAGCTGTTTTTT
cdr3_aa: CASSVVGATTGELFF